Shown below are 19 T cell receptor beta chains from a single sample sequenced in a study of T cell responses to AZD1222 COVID-19 vaccine. Data came from immunoSEQ multiplex PCR; TCRdb stores just in-frame clones and leaves some out. The sample contains 100,000 or so clones, approximately 90% of which appear only once. The source material was peripheral blood, sampled 28 days after the second AZD1222 dose. The source is an adult who received the AZD1222 COVID-19 vaccine.

About this clone: As the CDR3 is not closed by the conserved phenylalanine or tryptophan, this likely results from a read error. The chain is built from TRBV7-6 and TRBJ1-2; unclear D gene. CDR1 is SGHVS and CDR2 is FNYEAQ in the germline V gene. With 1 base removed from V and 1 base from J, the gap between germline ends came to 7 bases. The CDR3 is 14 amino acids. The CDR3 DNA is TGTGCCAGCAGCTTAGGTCTAGATAACTATGGCTACACCCTC. It codes for CASSLGLDNYGYTL.

The rearrangement joins TRBV5-4 to TRBJ2-2; 9 bases fit TRBD2. Germline assignment: CDR1 SGHNT and CDR2 YYREEE (reference sequence). The CDR3 spans 16 residues. The V and J ends lost 7 bases and 2 bases, in that order; junction bases with no gene match: 9. The CDR3 loop is CASRGAAGGNTGELFF. The CDR3 DNA sequence: TGTGCCAGCCGTGGGGCAGCGGGGGGTAACACCGGGGAGCTGTTTTTT.

The chain carries TRBV28 and TRBJ1-1; maybe TRBD1 (5 bases). This CDR3 region has 15 residues. Germline loops: CDR1 MDHEN, CDR2 SYDVKM. Trimming pared 6 bases from V and 5 bases from J, leaving 19 bases between. CDR3 bases: TGTGCCAGCAGCCCTCTTACCTTCAGGGTGACTGAAGCTTTCTTT. Translated, it gives CASSPLTFRVTEAFF.

V and J are TRBV7-9 and TRBJ1-5; D is unresolved. This CDR3 is 13 amino acids long. Germline values: CDR1 SEHNR, CDR2 FQNEAQ (reference sequence). Trimming removed 3 bases from V and 7 bases from J, with 10 bases in between. CDR3 in amino acids: CASSLDLIQPQHF. The CDR3 nucleotides read TGTGCCAGCAGCTTGGACTTAATCCAGCCCCAGCATTTT.

To note about this clone: The junction departs from germline at one end; a sequencing error may be responsible. The genes are TRBV15 and TRBJ1-1; D may be TRBD1 (6 bases). Germline CDR1 LNHNV, CDR2 YYDKDF (reference sequence). The CDR3 is 12 residues long. The CDR3 sequence: CATSRDKDRPSF. In nucleotides, the CDR3 is TGTGCCACCAGCAGAGATAAGGACAGACCGTCGTTT. The complete variable domain, with remaining parts taken from reference TRBV15 and TRBJ1-1, reads DAMVIQNPRYQVTQFGKPVTLSCSQTLNHNVMYWYQQKSSQAPKLLFHYYDKDFNNEADTPDNFQSRRPNTSFCFLDIRSPGLGDTAMYLCATSRDKDRPSFGQGTRLTVV.

CDR3 nucleotide sequence: TGCGCCAGCCTTAGGGGGCGAAATTCACCCCTCCACTTT. This gives the protein CASLRGRNSPLHF. The chain couples TRBV10-2 to TRBJ1-6; the match to TRBD1 covers 7 bases. Germline V gives CDR1 WSHSY, CDR2 SAAADI. This CDR3 spans 13 amino acids. The V segment lost 8 bases and the J segment 7 bases; nucleotides outside the gene matches: 5.

The chain links TRBV6-5 to TRBJ2-1; 9 positions agree with TRBD2. J lost 5 bases, V lost 7 bases, and 9 bases had no gene match. The CDR3 runs to 15 residues. CDR1 is MNHEY, CDR2 SVGAGI, per germline. CDR3 in DNA: TGTGCCAGCAACAAGGGGCTAGCGGGGAACAATGAGCAGTTCTTC. Encoded protein: CASNKGLAGNNEQFF.

V gene TRBV7-9 combines with J gene TRBJ1-6; 7 bases map to TRBD1. The germline CDR1 and CDR2 sequences are SEHNR and FQNEAQ (reference sequence). The J segment lost 6 bases and the V segment lost 3 bases, leaving 5 bases of the junction unmatched. This CDR3 has 15 amino acids. The CDR3 loop is CASSFEGGSNSPLHF. CDR3 nucleotide sequence: TGTGCCAGCAGCTTTGAAGGGGGCTCTAATTCACCCCTCCACTTT.

The chain's CDR3 is CASSYLGGLGSYEQYF. The CDR3, as DNA: TGTGCCAGCTCATATTTAGGGGGCCTAGGCTCCTACGAGCAGTACTTC. The V gene is TRBV18, the J gene TRBJ2-7; 7 bases line up with TRBD1. Per germline, CDR1 KGHSH and CDR2 LQKENI. The ends lost 5 bases at V and 0 bases at J; junction bases unmatched: 10. The CDR3 length is 16 residues.

The rearrangement joins TRBV19 to TRBJ1-2; TRBD1 agrees at 9 bases. Trimming at V came to 5 bases and at J to 2 bases, leaving 6 bases not matched to a gene. CDR1 is LNHDA and CDR2 is SQIVND in the germline V gene (reference sequence). There are 15 residues in the CDR3. Here the CDR3 reads CASSSPGTGNYGYTF. DNA of the CDR3: TGTGCCAGTAGTTCCCCCGGGACAGGGAACTATGGCTACACCTTC.

V and J are TRBV2 and TRBJ1-4; tentative D call: TRBD1 (5 bases). V was pared by 4 bases and J by 7 bases, with 10 bases between. Looked up from germline, CDR1 is SNHLY and CDR2 is FYNNEI. The CDR3 extends over 13 amino acids. The CDR3 DNA sequence: TGTGCCAGCAGTGTTGGGGGTGGTGAAAAACTGTTTTTT. This sequence encodes CASSVGGGEKLFF.

The chain has TRBV29-1 and TRBJ2-3; D is tentatively TRBD1 or TRBD2 (5 bases each). The germline V gene has CDR1 SQVTM and CDR2 ANQGSEA. V gave up 8 bases and J gave up 8 bases, with 20 bases separating them. CDR3 size: 13 residues. CDR3 DNA: TGCAGCTCATCCGGGACCCCTATTGGTACGCAGTATTTT. Its protein product is CSSSGTPIGTQYF.

V gene TRBV10-1 combines with J gene TRBJ1-1; TRBD1 agrees at 7 bases. V was pared by 0 bases and J by 2 bases, with 3 bases of the junction left unmatched. CDR3 size: 15 residues. Germline V gene lookup returns CDR1 WNHNN and CDR2 SYGVQD (reference sequence). CDR3 in amino acids: CASSESAGGNTEAFF. In nucleotides, the CDR3 is TGCGCCAGCAGTGAGTCTGCAGGGGGTAACACTGAAGCTTTCTTT.

The chain couples TRBV2 to TRBJ1-1; weak D call: TRBD1 (5 bases). CDR1 and CDR2 (germline): SNHLY, FYNNEI. The CDR3 runs 13 residues. With 9 bases removed from V and 1 base from J, the gap between germline ends came to 12 bases. The CDR3 reads CAREGNANTEAFF. The DNA of the CDR3 is TGTGCCAGGGAGGGGAATGCGAACACTGAAGCTTTCTTT.

The chain has TRBV7-2 and TRBJ1-1, with D unclear. V lost 2 bases to trimming and J lost 7 bases, with 14 bases between them. Germline CDR1 is SGHTA and CDR2 is FQGNSA. The CDR3 loop spans 14 amino acids. CDR3 sequence reads: CASSLTQLNFEAFF. CDR3 DNA sequence: TGTGCCAGCAGCTTAACGCAATTAAACTTTGAAGCTTTCTTT.

This clone has just a few counts. CDR3 bases: TGTGCCAGCAGTCCGGGGACTAGCGGGGGGGCCGGCTACCAAGAGACCCAGTACTTC. Amino acid sequence: CASSPGTSGGAGYQETQYF. This chain connects TRBV6-6 to TRBJ2-5; 16 nucleotides align to TRBD2. Losses at the gene ends were 5 bases for V and 0 bases for J; bases not matched to a gene: 9. The CDR3 runs to 19 residues. The germline V gene encodes CDR1 MNHNY and CDR2 SVGAGI (reference sequence).

The chain couples TRBV5-4 to TRBJ2-1; D is unclear. This CDR3 has 11 amino acids. V was shortened by 5 bases and J by 7 bases, with 7 bases between the two germline ends. The germline V gene encodes CDR1 SGHNT and CDR2 YYREEE (reference sequence). The CDR3 coding sequence is TGTGCCAGCAGGTACGATAATGAGCAGTTCTTC. Amino acid sequence: CASRYDNEQFF.

The V call is TRBV5-1, the J call TRBJ1-1, with TRBD1 matching 11 bases. The CDR3 length is 18 residues. Germline V gene data show CDR1 as SGHRS and CDR2 as YFSETQ. Trimming cost V 0 bases and J 0 bases; bases outside gene matches: 7. As DNA, the CDR3 is TGCGCCAGCAGCTTGGGGACCCGGACAGGGGGCTTGAACACTGAAGCTTTCTTT. It yields the protein CASSLGTRTGGLNTEAFF.

The chain couples TRBV4-1 to TRBJ1-2; D unclear. CDR1 MGHRA and CDR2 YSYEKL come from the germline V gene. V lost 2 bases and J 3 bases, leaving 10 bases between the germline ends. The CDR3 is 14 amino acids. The CDR3 sequence is CASSQPWRDYGYTF. The CDR3 DNA follows: TGCGCCAGCAGCCAACCTTGGAGGGACTATGGCTACACCTTC.